This T cell receptor beta chain was documented in a study of human thymus T cells. The length of the CDR3 is 15 residues. CDR1 SGHAT and CDR2 FQDESV come from the germline V gene (reference sequence). V was shortened by 5 bases and J by 5 bases, with 18 bases between the two germline ends. TCRdb keeps only in-frame clones here, not all; method: immunoSEQ multiplex PCR. The table includes 70,000 to 75,000 clones, 90% to 95% detected once. Corrective heart surgery yielded resections, and these provided the thymus tissue. The clonotype was recovered from a girl under two years old with a congenital heart defect but otherwise immunologically healthy. Material: thymus tissue. The chain recombines TRBV11-1 with TRBJ1-1; the D gene is possibly TRBD1 (6 bases). The CDR3, as DNA: TGTGCCAGCAGCCGCACAGGGAGGATAGGGACTGAAGCTTTCTTT. Translation: CASSRTGRIGTEAFF.